The clone carrying this TCR beta chain was seen only a few times. These data originate in a study of blood T cell repertoires in COVID-19. Study background: There were acute and convalescent COVID-19 samples, and they came from the United States, Italy and Spain. In each case, the material was cDNA or gDNA derived from T cells, B-cell-depleted T cells, or PBMCs.

In the original processing: By means of reference gene primer amplification, nucleated cell counts were estimated. The table came from immunoSEQ multiplex PCR; TCRdb's copy has only in-frame clones and leaves some out. V, J and clone size were drawn from that table, and D and trimming were deduced from the DNA. The table records approximately 200,000 clones, just under 85% of them present only once. This CDR3 is 16 amino acids long. J lost 8 bases, V lost 1 base, and 11 bases had no gene match. Germline V gene sequence: CDR1 LGHNA, CDR2 YSLEER. The chain recombines TRBV4-3 with TRBJ1-3; the match to TRBD1 covers 7 bases. Sequenced input: peripheral blood. The clonotype was recovered from a human donor with acute or convalescent COVID-19. The donor label of this sample is uncertain. The CDR3 is CASSQGGSNRGDTIYF. DNA of the CDR3: TGCGCCAGCAGCCAAGGAGGGAGTAACAGGGGTGACACCATATATTTT.